Given below is one T cell receptor (beta chain) in context. Its antigen is still unknown. The sample is drawn from a study of blood T cells in healthy people across ages. Study results and caveats: The study lacked donor CMV status, which possibly confounded expanded clonotype changes. Any conclusive comparison of naive versus antigen-experienced cells was prevented by using unsorted PBMCs.

Each donor was a healthy Caucasian individual from Russia, aged roughly 6 to 90. A second PCR of roughly 6 to 12 cycles used a sample-barcoded 5' primer and a J-beta primer mix. Each of the cDNA molecules was tagged by a template-switch adaptor with 12 random nucleotides. TCRdb reprocessed the 5' RACE reads with MiXCR, giving one entry per CDR3 protein. The table lists about 1,500,000 distinct CDR3 sequences, over 25% of them singletons. Germline loops: CDR1 SQVTM, CDR2 ANQGSEA. J gave up 1 base and V 6 bases, and 11 bases lay outside the gene matches. The CDR3 has 15 amino acids. Sequencing was performed on blood. The chain links TRBV29-1 to TRBJ1-1, with TRBD1 identical over 7 bases. The sequence was collected from a woman younger than 45 in good health. DNA for the CDR3: TGCAGCGTCCGAGGACAGGAACGGGGGAACACTGAAGCTTTCTTT. Protein: CSVRGQERGNTEAFF.